This T cell receptor beta chain comes out of a study of cytomegalovirus exposure and HLA in healthy donors. Notes on this clone: The antigen is not known.

PCR employed 60 Vbeta and 13 Jbeta primers. The assay was immunoSEQ multiplex PCR, and TCRdb's table has in-frame clones only and misses some. The sample includes about 26,000 clones, 70% of them seen just once. General observations from the study: Exclusion as indistinguishable affected some V segments, including TRBV6-2 and TRBV6-3. Fewer N-insertions than the roughly 630-donor mean were reportedly shown by an Asian-associated ancestry cluster in a later analysis. While the bulk of TCR sequences proved rare, some public TCRs turned up in many donors.

Trimming removed 7 bases at V and 3 bases at J, with 18 bases between. This CDR3 has 15 residues. Germline CDR1 is MNHNY and CDR2 is SVGAGI (reference sequence). The chain carries TRBV6-6 and TRBJ1-2, with a weak D call TRBD1 (5 bases). This TCR came from a woman aged 45-60 years in good health and CMV-seronegative. Sequencing was done on a sample of PBMCs. CDR3 nucleotides: TGTGCCAGCACCCCTACGACAGCCGACTACTATGGCTACACCTTC. Its translation is CASTPTTADYYGYTF.